The source of this T cell receptor (beta chain) is a study of T-cell memory formation after mild COVID-19. V was trimmed by 6 bases and J by 6 bases, leaving 14 bases between them. The CDR3 contains 13 residues. Germline values: CDR1 SQVTM, CDR2 ANQGSEA. In TCRdb, the 5' RACE reads were re-called with MiXCR into one record per CDR3 protein. The sample records about 350,000 distinct CDR3 sequences, roughly an eighth being singletons. This clonotype was seen more than once but under ten times. Sequenced input: PBMCs or a T cell subset sorted from them (not recorded which). The receptor comes from a man aged 18 to 30 who had mild COVID-19 (a few samples of this study predate the infection). Cell type and time point are not known. This sequence joins TRBV29-1 and TRBJ2-2, with D tentatively TRBD1 (6 bases). The CDR3 region has the DNA TGCAGCGTAACAGGGCCCTTTGCCGGGGAGCTGTTTTTT. Residues: CSVTGPFAGELFF.